What follows are 28 T cell receptor beta chains derived from one specimen sequenced in a study of identical twins. TCRdb re-derived calls from the 5' RACE reads in MiXCR, one entry per CDR3 protein. The profile covers about 690,000 distinct CDR3 sequences, with 6.1% appearing a single time and 1.5% to 2% taken by the ten largest. Sequenced sample: naive T cells sorted from blood. These receptors were taken from a man younger than 35 in good health.

This clonotype was detected only a few times. The DNA for the CDR3 is TGCAGCGTCGCTTTTGAGGAGCAGAACACTGAAGCTTTCTTT. It translates to CSVAFEEQNTEAFF. The V gene is TRBV29-1, the J gene TRBJ1-1; D remains ambiguous. V shed 6 bases and J shed 1 base, with 15 bases lying between them. There are 14 residues in the CDR3. Per germline, CDR1 SQVTM and CDR2 ANQGSEA.

This clonotype was recorded at least ten times. The rearrangement joins TRBV12-3 or TRBV12-4 to TRBJ2-3, with a possible D match to TRBD2 (5 bases). This CDR3 spans 16 amino acids. Trimming stripped 5 bases from V and 3 bases from J, with 18 bases between. The CDR3 DNA reads TGTGCCAGCAGTCCAGGCTGGGGAGAAAGGACAGATACGCAGTATTTT. Its protein product is CASSPGWGERTDTQYF.

The rearrangement links TRBV3-1 to TRBJ1-5; 7 positions match TRBD1. This CDR3 region has 15 residues. Germline values: CDR1 LGHDT, CDR2 YNNKEL (reference sequence). Trimming at V came to 3 bases and at J to 1 base, leaving 3 bases not matched to a gene. This chain's CDR3 is CASSQGQLSNQPQHF. In DNA form, the CDR3 reads TGTGCCAGCAGCCAGGGACAGTTAAGCAATCAGCCCCAGCATTTT.

The table lists this clonotype with many counts. The CDR3 loop is CATSDRSGRNQPQHF. CDR3 DNA: TGTGCCACCAGTGACCGCAGTGGGAGAAATCAGCCCCAGCATTTT. The chain couples TRBV24-1 to TRBJ1-5; unclear D gene. Trimming stripped 4 bases from V and 4 bases from J, with 13 bases between. Germline V gene sequence: CDR1 KGHDR, CDR2 SFDVKD. The CDR3 length is 15 residues.

This clonotype was observed at least ten times. V and J are TRBV6-5 and TRBJ1-1; no definite D call. The CDR3 spans 11 residues. V was pared by 8 bases and J by 2 bases, with 6 bases between. The germline V gene has CDR1 MNHEY and CDR2 SVGAGI. The CDR3 loop is CASEGNTEAFF. The CDR3 DNA is TGTGCCAGCGAGGGAAACACTGAAGCTTTCTTT.

This clonotype was seen once. CDR3 sequence: CASSLVWESNQPQHF. In DNA, the CDR3 is TGTGCCAGCAGCTTAGTTTGGGAAAGCAATCAGCCCCAGCATTTT. This chain joins TRBV7-2 and TRBJ1-5; no clear D. Germline lookup yields CDR1 SGHTA and CDR2 FQGNSA. CDR3 size: 15 residues. V gave up 1 base and J gave up 1 base, with 8 bases separating them.

This clonotype was observed many times. The V call is TRBV7-2, the J call TRBJ1-1; D remains ambiguous. This CDR3 is built from 13 residues. V was trimmed by 0 bases and J by 7 bases, leaving 9 bases between them. CDR1 is SGHTA and CDR2 is FQGNSA in the germline V gene. The CDR3 loop is CASSLARASEAFF. The CDR3 DNA sequence: TGTGCCAGCAGCTTAGCCCGAGCGAGTGAAGCTTTCTTT.

This clonotype has at least ten counts. In DNA, the CDR3 is TGCAGCGTTGAAGAAGGAAGCGGGATTCTTAGCACAGATACGCAGTATTTT. This gives the protein CSVEEGSGILSTDTQYF. The V gene is TRBV29-1, the J gene TRBJ2-3; 7 nucleotides line up with TRBD2. The CDR3 runs to 17 residues. Trimming at V came to 0 bases and at J to 0 bases, leaving 9 bases not matched to a gene. CDR1 and CDR2 (germline): SQVTM, ANQGSEA.

In its sample, this clonotype was seen many times. The J gene is TRBJ2-6, the V gene TRBV4-3; D is undetermined. V dropped 4 bases and J dropped 0 bases, with 7 bases sitting between them. Per the germline V gene, CDR1 is LGHNA and CDR2 is YSLEER. The CDR3 has 15 residues. The CDR3 region has the DNA TGCGCCAGCAGCCCTGGTTTCTCTGGGGCCAACGTCCTGACTTTC. Protein: CASSPGFSGANVLTF.

There are many counts of this clonotype. V gene TRBV29-1 combines with J gene TRBJ2-5; D remains ambiguous. The V gene lost 1 base and the J gene lost 5 bases, with 11 bases spanning the gap. The CDR3 has 13 amino acids. Germline CDR1 reads SQVTM; CDR2 reads ANQGSEA. The CDR3 nucleotides read TGCAGCGTTGAAGGGGGATCTGTGGAGACCCAGTACTTC. This sequence encodes CSVEGGSVETQYF.

This clonotype was picked up many times. This chain joins TRBV12-3 or TRBV12-4 and TRBJ2-7; D could derive from TRBD1 or TRBD2 (5 bases each). V lost 2 bases and J 5 bases, leaving 7 bases between the germline ends. This CDR3 has 12 residues. The CDR3 loop is CASSLRGDEQYV. The CDR3 DNA follows: TGTGCCAGCAGTTTAAGAGGGGACGAGCAGTACGTC.

This clonotype came up many times. J is TRBJ2-1 and V is TRBV20-1, with TRBD2 matching over 15 bases. J gave up 9 bases and V 6 bases, and 9 bases lay outside the gene matches. This CDR3 has 15 amino acids. Germline loops: CDR1 DFQATT, CDR2 SNEGSKA (reference sequence). The CDR3 bases are TGCAGTGCGAAGCCGGGACTAGCGGGAGGACGTGAGCAGTTCTTC. This sequence encodes CSAKPGLAGGREQFF.

This clonotype was seen more than once but under ten times. A much larger clone is a single base away; this may be a read error. The gene calls are TRBV11-2 and TRBJ2-7; no clear D gene. The V gene lost 0 bases and the J gene lost 6 bases, with 6 bases spanning the gap. In germline, CDR1 is SGHAT, CDR2 FQNNGV. This CDR3 has 12 residues. The CDR3 DNA reads as TGTGCCAGCAGCTTAGATCGGAGCGAGCAGTACTTC. Encoded protein: CASSLDRSEQYF. Supplemented by reference TRBV11-2 and TRBJ2-7, the full variable domain reads EAGVAQSPRYKIIEKRQSVAFWCNPISGHATLYWYQQILGQGPKLLIQFQNNGVVDDSQLPKDRFSAERLKGVDSTLKIQPAKLEDSAVYLCASSLDRSEQYFGPGTRLTVT.

Ten or more counts support this clonotype. The chain uses TRBV20-1 and TRBJ2-5; 10 nucleotides agree with TRBD1. V lost 1 base, J lost 5 bases, and 13 bases stayed unmatched. Germline CDR1 and CDR2: DFQATT and SNEGSKA (reference sequence). The CDR3 covers 17 residues. This CDR3 reads CSARGEGTGASGETQYF. CDR3 sequence (DNA): TGCAGTGCTAGAGGAGAGGGGACAGGGGCATCGGGGGAGACCCAGTACTTC.

This clonotype occurred many times. The V and J genes are TRBV10-3 and TRBJ2-1; TRBD2 matches 13 bases. Germline V gene lookup returns CDR1 ENHRY and CDR2 SYGVKD. V was pared by 2 bases and J by 10 bases, with 2 bases of the junction left unmatched. CDR3 length equals 14 residues. This CDR3 is CAISEKLAGGEQFF. Written as DNA, the CDR3 is TGTGCCATCAGTGAGAAACTAGCGGGAGGGGAGCAGTTCTTC.

This clonotype appeared many times. V usage is TRBV5-6 and J usage is TRBJ2-3; D uncertain. The CDR3 length is 14 residues. The germline V and J ends were trimmed by 0 bases and 3 bases, with 8 bases remaining between them. Germline V gene sequence: CDR1 SGHDT, CDR2 YYEEEE. The CDR3 loop reads CASSLVRLTDTQYF. CDR3 nucleotides: TGTGCCAGCAGCTTGGTGCGTTTGACAGATACGCAGTATTTT.

This clonotype was seen more than once but under ten times. The chain combines TRBV5-1 with TRBJ2-5; D may be TRBD2 (5 bases). The CDR3 extends over 16 amino acids. Germline V gene lookup returns CDR1 SGHRS and CDR2 YFSETQ. Trimming pared 4 bases from V and 3 bases from J, leaving 19 bases between. CDR3: CASSLFGRGREETQYF. DNA for the CDR3: TGCGCCAGCAGCCTTTTCGGTAGAGGGCGAGAAGAGACCCAGTACTTC.

This clonotype came up many times. V is TRBV4-1 and J is TRBJ1-1; a weak D match, TRBD1 (5 bases). Germline V gene sequence: CDR1 MGHRA, CDR2 YSYEKL. Between the trimmed V and J ends, which lost 4 bases and 9 bases, there was a span of 18 bases. The CDR3 is 14 residues long. The CDR3 sequence: CASSRSWGDPKAFF. The CDR3 DNA reads TGCGCCAGCAGCCGGAGTTGGGGGGACCCGAAAGCTTTCTTT.

This clonotype has only a few counts. The gene calls are TRBV15 and TRBJ2-3; D may be TRBD1 (5 bases). CDR3 length: 16 amino acids. V was clipped by 5 bases and J by 0 bases, with 15 bases between them. Germline V gene sequence: CDR1 LNHNV, CDR2 YYDKDF (reference sequence). In nucleotides, the CDR3 is TGTGCCACCAGCCCCGTCGCCAGGGTCAGCACAGATACGCAGTATTTT. Protein sequence: CATSPVARVSTDTQYF. Variable domain in full (rest from reference TRBV15 and TRBJ2-3): DAMVIQNPRYQVTQFGKPVTLSCSQTLNHNVMYWYQQKSSQAPKLLFHYYDKDFNNEADTPDNFQSRRPNTSFCFLDIRSPGLGDTAMYLCATSPVARVSTDTQYFGPGTRLTVL.

This clonotype occurred a few times. The genes are TRBV6-1 and TRBJ2-4, with TRBD1 matching 8 bases. With V trimmed by 8 bases and J by 6 bases, 9 bases remained unmatched. Germline CDR1 MNHNS, CDR2 SASEGT. The CDR3 consists of 14 residues. In DNA, the CDR3 is TGTGCCAGCGGACAGGGCCCCACAAGAAACATTCAGTACTTC. This translates into CASGQGPTRNIQYF.

This clonotype was found a few times. The chain carries TRBV7-8 and TRBJ2-1; TRBD2 agrees at 7 bases. The junction had 5 bases not matched to a gene; V was cut back by 5 bases and J by 1 base. The CDR3 contains 15 residues. Germline V gene sequence: CDR1 SGHVS, CDR2 FQNEAQ. CDR3 in amino acids: CASSRGGQSYNEQFF. The CDR3 nucleotides are TGTGCCAGCAGCCGGGGAGGGCAGTCCTACAATGAGCAGTTCTTC.

This clonotype was observed at least ten times. The V gene is TRBV28, the J gene TRBJ2-7; 8 nucleotides agree with TRBD1. Germline CDR1 and CDR2: MDHEN and SYDVKM. The CDR3 spans 15 residues. Losses at the gene ends were 5 bases for V and 1 base for J; bases not matched to a gene: 7. CDR3 protein: CASSVRTGRSYEQYF. CDR3 nucleotides: TGTGCCAGCAGTGTAAGGACAGGGCGATCCTACGAGCAGTACTTC.

Note on this clonotype: Its ends do not fully match the called genes, so a read error is possible. The chain couples TRBV14 to TRBJ2-3; 12 bases match TRBD1. In germline, CDR1 is SGHDN, CDR2 FVKESK. The CDR3 loop spans 14 amino acids. CDR3 sequence: CASSQDIGTGGPHF. The CDR3 region has the DNA TGTGCCAGCAGCCAAGATATCGGGACAGGGGGCCCGCATTTT.

This chain links TRBV24-1 with TRBJ1-1, with 8 bases lining up with TRBD1. With V trimmed by 4 bases and J by 1 base, 1 base remained unmatched. Germline CDR1 KGHDR, CDR2 SFDVKD. This CDR3 has 14 amino acids. The CDR3 reads CATSDDRGNTEAFF. The CDR3 DNA follows: TGTGCCACCAGTGACGACAGGGGGAACACTGAAGCTTTCTTT.

This clonotype has at least ten counts. The chain employs TRBV29-1 and TRBJ2-1; 12 bases agree with TRBD2. Germline V lookup: CDR1 SQVTM, CDR2 ANQGSEA. V was pared by 4 bases and J by 10 bases, with 11 bases of the junction left unmatched. CDR3 length: 15 amino acids. As DNA, the CDR3 is TGCAGCGTTGCCCCGAGACTAGCGGGAGTACGAGAGCAGTTCTTC. The encoded protein is CSVAPRLAGVREQFF.

This clonotype was seen more than once but under ten times. The DNA for the CDR3 is TGCAGTGCTAGAGATCATGGCAGGACGGGGGGCACTGAAGCTTTCTTT. It translates to CSARDHGRTGGTEAFF. The chain couples TRBV20-1 to TRBJ1-1; maybe TRBD1 (5 bases). Germline loops: CDR1 DFQATT, CDR2 SNEGSKA (reference sequence). V dropped 0 bases and J dropped 4 bases, with 18 bases sitting between them. CDR3 length equals 16 residues.

This clonotype was recorded many times. The V and J genes are TRBV7-8 and TRBJ2-5; D gene unclear. Trimming stripped 3 bases from V and 3 bases from J, with 8 bases between. CDR1 SGHVS and CDR2 FQNEAQ come from the germline V gene. The length of the CDR3 is 13 residues. The CDR3: CASSLWDEETQYF. The CDR3 DNA sequence: TGTGCCAGCAGCTTGTGGGATGAAGAGACCCAGTACTTC.

This clonotype was seen only a few times. CDR3 nucleotides: TGTGCCAGCAGTTTATTTGGAACCTATAATTCACCCCTCCACTTT. Translated, it gives CASSLFGTYNSPLHF. The J gene is TRBJ1-6, the V gene TRBV12-3 or TRBV12-4; D remains ambiguous. The CDR3 extends over 15 amino acids. Trimming cost V 2 bases and J 2 bases, with 7 bases left between them.